This TCR beta chain comes out of a study of blood T cell repertoires in COVID-19. In the study overall: Sources were T cells, B-cell-depleted T cells, or PBMCs; the material itself was cDNA or gDNA.

Original processing notes: By means of reference gene primer amplification, nucleated cell counts were estimated. Assay used: immunoSEQ multiplex PCR; TCRdb lists only in-frame clones, some missing. Clone size and the V and J calls come from that table; the DNA yielded D and trimming. The table records 9,500 to 12,000 clones, roughly 80% of them present only once. The source is a man between 65 and 85 years old with active COVID-19. The sequencing sample was made of peripheral blood.

CDR3 in DNA: TGTGCCAGCAGCGGGGGGACAGCGGACTCCTACGAGCAGTACTTC. This gives the protein CASSGGTADSYEQYF. The rearrangement joins TRBV9 to TRBJ2-7, with 7 bases identical to TRBD1. Germline values: CDR1 SGDLS, CDR2 YYNGEE. J was trimmed by 0 bases and V by 3 bases; bases with no gene match: 6. The CDR3 is 15 amino acids. Full variable domain (rest looked up from reference TRBV9 and TRBJ2-7): DSGVTQTPKHLITATGQRVTLRCSPRSGDLSVYWYQQSLDQGLQFLIQYYNGEERAKGNILERFSAQQFPDLHSELNLSSLELGDSALYFCASSGGTADSYEQYFGPGTRLTVT.